Listed here is a single T cell receptor (beta chain). Its target is unknown. This specimen comes from a study of cytomegalovirus exposure and HLA in healthy donors. Findings and limits, study-wide: In a later analysis, specific HLA alleles were associated with approximately 17,000 TCR beta sequences at a 0.05 false discovery rate. Apart from CMV serostatus, no immune exposure information was available.

The study ran its PCR with 60 Vbeta and 13 Jbeta primers. TCRdb's table, derived via immunoSEQ multiplex PCR, lists solely in-frame clones and lacks some. The sample has 150,000 to 200,000 clones; approximately 86% are singletons. In germline, CDR1 is SEHNR, CDR2 FQNEAQ (reference sequence). This CDR3 spans 14 amino acids. The V gene end was trimmed by 3 bases and the J gene end by 5 bases; junction bases not matched to a gene: 2. The sequenced sample was PBMCs. The sequence was obtained from a woman aged 18-29 years in good health and CMV-seronegative. The gene calls are TRBV7-9 and TRBJ1-5; 9 positions agree with TRBD1. The CDR3 loop reads CASSLTGGDQPQHF. The CDR3 DNA is TGTGCCAGCAGCTTGACAGGGGGGGATCAGCCCCAGCATTTT.